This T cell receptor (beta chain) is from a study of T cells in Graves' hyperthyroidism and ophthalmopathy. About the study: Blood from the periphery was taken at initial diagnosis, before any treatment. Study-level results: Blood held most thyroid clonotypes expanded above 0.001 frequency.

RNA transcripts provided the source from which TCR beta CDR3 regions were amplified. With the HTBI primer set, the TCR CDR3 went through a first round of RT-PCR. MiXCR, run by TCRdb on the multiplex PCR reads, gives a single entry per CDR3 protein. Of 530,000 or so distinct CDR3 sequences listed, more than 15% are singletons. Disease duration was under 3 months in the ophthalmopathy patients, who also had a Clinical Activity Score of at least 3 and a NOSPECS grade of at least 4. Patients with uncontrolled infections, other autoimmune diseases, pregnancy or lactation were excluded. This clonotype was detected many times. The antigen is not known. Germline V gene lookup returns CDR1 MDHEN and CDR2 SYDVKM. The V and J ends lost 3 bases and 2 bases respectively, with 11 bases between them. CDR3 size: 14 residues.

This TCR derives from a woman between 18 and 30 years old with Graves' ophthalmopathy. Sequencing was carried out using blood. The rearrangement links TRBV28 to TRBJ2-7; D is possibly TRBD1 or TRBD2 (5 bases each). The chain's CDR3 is CASSFVSGPYEQYF. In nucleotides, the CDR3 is TGTGCCAGCAGTTTTGTGTCGGGGCCCTACGAGCAGTACTTC.